This TCR beta chain derives from a study of radiotherapy plus CTLA-4 blockade in lung cancer. Background on the study: In approximately 17% of patients, objective responses were seen; 25% to 40% had disease control.

CTLA-4 blockade using ipilimumab, together with focal radiation, was received by patients with chemo-refractory metastatic non-small-cell lung cancer. Broader study findings: Clones derived from tumor TCRs expanded in blood after radiotherapy plus ipilimumab. The authors reported that early blood T cell clone dynamics, with interferon-beta, best predicted response.

Turning to this clone: Its specificity is not known.

Per germline, CDR1 SGHTA and CDR2 FQGNSA. The CDR3 extends over 16 amino acids. Trimming cost V 5 bases and J 4 bases; bases outside gene matches: 7. Clones were sequenced by immunoSEQ multiplex PCR, and TCRdb holds only the in-frame ones, with some missing. The table lists tens of thousands of clones, 60% to 80% of them singletons. This clonotype was sampled from a human donor with non-small cell lung cancer who had stable disease on radiotherapy plus ipilimumab. The genes are TRBV7-2 and TRBJ2-2; TRBD1 agrees at 10 bases. The source material was peripheral blood, sampled from a patient treated with radiotherapy plus ipilimumab. CDR3 region: CASSTRQGAGTGELFF. The CDR3 coding sequence is TGTGCCAGCAGCACACGACAGGGGGCGGGCACCGGGGAGCTGTTTTTT.